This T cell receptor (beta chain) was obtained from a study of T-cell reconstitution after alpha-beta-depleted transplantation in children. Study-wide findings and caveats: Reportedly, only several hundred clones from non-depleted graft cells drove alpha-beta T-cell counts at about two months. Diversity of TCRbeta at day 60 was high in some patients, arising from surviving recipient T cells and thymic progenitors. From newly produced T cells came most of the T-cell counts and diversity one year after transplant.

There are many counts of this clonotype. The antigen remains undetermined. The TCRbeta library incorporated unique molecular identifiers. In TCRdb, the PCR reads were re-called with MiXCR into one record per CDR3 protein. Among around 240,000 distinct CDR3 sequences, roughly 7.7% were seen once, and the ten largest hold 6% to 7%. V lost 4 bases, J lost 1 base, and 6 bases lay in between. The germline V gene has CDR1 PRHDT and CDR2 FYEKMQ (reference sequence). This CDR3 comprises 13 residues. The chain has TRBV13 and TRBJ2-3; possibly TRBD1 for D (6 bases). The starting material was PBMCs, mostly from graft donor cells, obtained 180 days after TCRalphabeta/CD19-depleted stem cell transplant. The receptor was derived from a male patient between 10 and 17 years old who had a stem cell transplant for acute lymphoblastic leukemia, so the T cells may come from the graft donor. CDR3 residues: CASSWGRTDTQYF. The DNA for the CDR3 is TGTGCCAGCAGCTGGGGGCGCACAGATACGCAGTATTTT.